One sample yielded the 27 T cell receptor beta chains listed below, sequenced in a study of blood T cell repertoires in COVID-19. Assay: immunoSEQ multiplex PCR; the TCRdb copy retains only in-frame clones and omits some. The sample shows 70,000 or so clones, just under 90% of them seen only once. Source material: peripheral blood. The receptors were gathered from a woman older than 75 with active COVID-19.

The rearrangement links TRBV23-1 to TRBJ1-2; TRBD1 is a possible D gene (5 bases). TRBV23-1 is known as an ORF, though its function is uncertain. The CDR3 spans 13 residues. Deletions cut 5 bases from V and 4 bases from J, with 11 bases between. The CDR3 reads CASSSGGGYGYTF. CDR3 sequence (DNA): TGCGCCAGCAGTTCAGGCGGGGGCTATGGCTACACCTTC.

The V call is TRBV7-9, the J call TRBJ2-7; TRBD2 agrees at 8 bases. V was clipped by 5 bases and J by 2 bases; unmatched bases: 14. Germline CDR1 and CDR2: SEHNR and FQNEAQ (reference sequence). The CDR3 loop spans 17 amino acids. CDR3 DNA: TGTGCCAGCAGCGCACCCTTAAAGCGGGAGTGGACCTACGAGCAGTACTTC. Translated, it gives CASSAPLKREWTYEQYF.

The CDR3 spells CASSQGLTGVIGNTIYF. For the CDR3, the DNA is TGTGCCAGCAGCCAAGGCCTGACAGGGGTGATCGGAAACACCATATATTTT. This chain joins TRBV3-1 (or the pseudogene TRBV3-2) and TRBJ1-3; 8 bases are shared with TRBD1. Germline trimming cut 1 base from V and 4 bases from J; bases unmatched to any gene: 9. The germline V gene has CDR1 LGHDT and CDR2 YNNKEL (reference sequence). The CDR3 covers 17 residues.

The rearrangement uses TRBV4-1 and TRBJ2-3; 8 bases align to TRBD2. J gave up 0 bases and V 4 bases, and 6 bases lay outside the gene matches. The CDR3 loop spans 16 amino acids. From germline, CDR1 is MGHRA and CDR2 YSYEKL. The CDR3: CASSPILAASTDTQYF. CDR3 nucleotides: TGCGCCAGCAGCCCAATACTAGCGGCAAGCACAGATACGCAGTATTTT.

The chain has TRBV5-4 and TRBJ2-7; possibly TRBD2 for D (5 bases). Germline CDR1 and CDR2: SGHNT and YYREEE (reference sequence). Trimming took off 2 bases at V and 4 bases at J, with 13 bases between the two ends. This CDR3 has 14 residues. CDR3 in DNA: TGTGCCAGCAGCTTAGCCAGCGGCCTATACGAGCAGTACTTC. Translated: CASSLASGLYEQYF.

This chain links TRBV10-3 with TRBJ1-3; no reliable D call. CDR3 length equals 13 residues. V lost 11 bases and J lost 0, with 11 bases in between. The germline CDR1 and CDR2 sequences are ENHRY and SYGVKD. CDR3 sequence reads: CASIGNSGNTIYF. Here the CDR3 DNA reads TGTGCCTCCATCGGGAACTCTGGAAACACCATATATTTT.

The chain couples TRBV12-5 to TRBJ1-5; 7 nucleotides match TRBD1. The junction had 3 bases not matched to a gene; V was cut back by 0 bases and J by 7 bases. Germline CDR1 reads LGHNT; CDR2 reads FRNRAP. The CDR3 extends over 14 amino acids. The CDR3 DNA reads TGTGCTAGTGGTTTGGTGACAGGGAGGCAGCCCCAGCATTTT. It codes for CASGLVTGRQPQHF. The full variable domain, with the rest looked up from reference TRBV12-5 and TRBJ1-5, is DARVTQTPRHKVTEMGQEVTMRCQPILGHNTVFWYRQTMMQGLELLAYFRNRAPLDDSGMPKDRFSAEMPDATLATLKIQPSEPRDSAVYFCASGLVTGRQPQHFGDGTRLSIL.

The V and J genes are TRBV2 and TRBJ2-5, with TRBD1 identical over 9 bases. The CDR3 covers 16 residues. Germline trimming cut 5 bases from V and 0 bases from J; bases unmatched to any gene: 7. Germline V gives CDR1 SNHLY, CDR2 FYNNEI. This chain's CDR3 is CASSSGTGTYQETQYF. The CDR3 DNA is TGTGCCAGCAGTTCCGGGACAGGGACGTACCAAGAGACCCAGTACTTC.

This chain links TRBV11-2 with TRBJ2-3, with D maybe TRBD2 (5 bases). CDR3 length equals 14 residues. Trimming pared 8 bases from V and 0 bases from J, leaving 12 bases between. Germline CDR1 reads SGHAT; CDR2 reads FQNNGV. The CDR3 DNA sequence: TGTGCCAGCGGTTTGAGCGGCAGCACAGATACGCAGTATTTT. The encoded protein is CASGLSGSTDTQYF.

The gene calls are TRBV13 and TRBJ2-1; D is ambiguous. V shed 2 bases and J shed 2 bases, with 10 bases lying between them. Germline values: CDR1 PRHDT, CDR2 FYEKMQ (reference sequence). The CDR3 extends over 15 amino acids. The CDR3 region is CASSLRLTTYNEQFF. CDR3 sequence (DNA): TGTGCCAGCAGCTTACGGCTAACTACCTACAATGAGCAGTTCTTC.

The J gene is TRBJ2-1, the V gene TRBV7-3; maybe TRBD2 (5 bases). Germline V CDR1 and CDR2: SGHTA, FQGTGA. The CDR3 is made up of 16 amino acids. Between the trimmed V and J ends, which lost 2 bases and 0 bases, there was a span of 11 bases. Here the CDR3 reads CASSLEAAASYNEQFF. Written as DNA, the CDR3 is TGTGCCAGCAGCTTAGAGGCAGCGGCCTCCTACAATGAGCAGTTCTTC.

The rearrangement links TRBV30 to TRBJ2-3; 10 bases align to TRBD2. The CDR3 sequence is 14 residues long. V gave up 2 bases and J gave up 5 bases; unmatched junction bases: 4. Germline CDR1 GTSNPN, CDR2 SVGIG (reference sequence). DNA of the CDR3: TGTGCCTGGAGTTGGATAGCGGGAGGAGATACGCAGTATTTT. This translates into CAWSWIAGGDTQYF.

The chain recombines TRBV12-3 or TRBV12-4 with TRBJ1-2, with a weak D call TRBD1 (6 bases). V was clipped by 1 base and J by 8 bases, with 11 bases between them. The CDR3 length is 13 residues. CDR3 sequence: CASSLVQGLGYTF. As DNA, the CDR3 is TGTGCCAGCAGTTTAGTCCAGGGGCTAGGCTACACCTTC.

The chain links TRBV13 to TRBJ2-7, with D possibly being TRBD2 (6 bases). Germline loops: CDR1 PRHDT, CDR2 FYEKMQ (reference sequence). V was shortened by 1 base and J by 0 bases, with 10 bases between the two germline ends. CDR3 length: 15 amino acids. CDR3 coding DNA: TGTGCCAGCAGCTTAGCGGGGGTACTCTCCTACGAGCAGTACTTC. Amino acids: CASSLAGVLSYEQYF.

This chain joins TRBV5-5 and TRBJ1-1; 12 nucleotides line up with TRBD1. This CDR3 contains 14 residues. Germline-derived CDR1 and CDR2 are SGHKS and YYEKEE (reference sequence). The trim removed 6 bases at V and 11 bases at J, leaving 11 bases unmatched. CDR3 sequence (DNA): TGTGCCAGCAAGACCGGGACAGGGGGCGCACAGGCTTTCTTT. It codes for CASKTGTGGAQAFF.

The chain joins TRBV29-1 to TRBJ1-1; D possibly corresponds to TRBD1 (5 bases). This CDR3 region has 15 residues. Looked up from germline, CDR1 is SQVTM and CDR2 is ANQGSEA. Trimming took off 5 bases at V and 1 base at J, with 17 bases between the two ends. The CDR3 DNA is TGCAGCGTTAGTTCGTCGGGCGGGGGGAACACTGAAGCTTTCTTT. Protein sequence: CSVSSSGGGNTEAFF.

J is TRBJ1-5 and V is TRBV7-2; D not resolved. Germline values: CDR1 SGHTA, CDR2 FQGNSA. V was cut by 5 bases and J by 9 bases, with 20 bases left in between. The CDR3 spans 15 residues. The CDR3 DNA reads TGTGCCAGCAGCCGCCCAGAGGGCTCCGCTTGGCCCCAGCATTTT. This codes for CASSRPEGSAWPQHF.

The gene calls are TRBV7-9 and TRBJ2-3; maybe TRBD1 (5 bases). This CDR3 has 15 amino acids. Looked up from germline, CDR1 is SEHNR and CDR2 is FQNEAQ (reference sequence). Trimming removed 3 bases from V and 2 bases from J, with 12 bases in between. The DNA of the CDR3 is TGTGCCAGCAGCTTGATGACAGCCCTCACAGATACGCAGTATTTT. Translated: CASSLMTALTDTQYF.

This chain connects TRBV7-2 to TRBJ2-6; TRBD1 agrees at 7 bases. Germline-derived CDR1 and CDR2 are SGHTA and FQGNSA. V trimming: 5 bases; J trimming: 0 bases; junction bases outside the gene matches: 10. The CDR3 covers 18 residues. CDR3 amino acids: CASSHGTVISSGANVLTF. CDR3 DNA sequence: TGTGCCAGCAGCCACGGGACAGTAATCTCCTCTGGGGCCAACGTCCTGACTTTC.

The chain joins TRBV6-5 to TRBJ2-2; 11 bases match TRBD2. With V trimmed by 6 bases and J by 7 bases, 7 bases remained unmatched. The CDR3 has 15 amino acids. Germline lookup yields CDR1 MNHEY and CDR2 SVGAGI. Here the CDR3 reads CASRSGTSGSGELFF. In nucleotides, the CDR3 is TGTGCCAGCAGATCAGGGACTAGCGGTAGCGGGGAGCTGTTTTTT.

This clone has a single count. The CDR3: CASSSGGATGELFF. In DNA, the CDR3 is TGTGCCAGCAGCTCTGGGGGGGCAACCGGGGAGCTGTTTTTT. V and J are TRBV7-3 and TRBJ2-2, with D possibly matching TRBD2 (7 bases). Germline V CDR1 and CDR2: SGHTA, FQGTGA. Trimming cost V 4 bases and J 5 bases, with 11 bases left between them. This CDR3 has 14 amino acids.

The chain has TRBV15 and TRBJ1-4, with D possibly matching TRBD1 (5 bases). The length of the CDR3 is 16 residues. V lost 4 bases, J lost 7 bases, and 19 bases lay in between. Germline loops: CDR1 LNHNV, CDR2 YYDKDF (reference sequence). CDR3 region: CATSTREGTGGEKLFF. DNA for the CDR3: TGTGCCACCAGCACCCGTGAGGGCACGGGGGGTGAAAAACTGTTTTTT.

This chain connects TRBV14 to TRBJ2-3; 12 bases are shared with TRBD2. From germline, CDR1 is SGHDN and CDR2 FVKESK. The CDR3 is 17 amino acids. Trimming took 4 bases from V and 6 from J; bases not matched to a gene: 11. DNA for the CDR3: TGTGCCAGCAGCCCACGGACTAGCGGGATCTCTCCGGATACGCAGTATTTT. Encoded protein: CASSPRTSGISPDTQYF.

The rearrangement links TRBV5-4 to TRBJ2-7, with 15 bases identical to TRBD2. Germline V gives CDR1 SGHNT, CDR2 YYREEE (reference sequence). This CDR3 has 18 amino acids. The J segment lost 6 bases and the V segment lost 3 bases, leaving 13 bases of the junction unmatched. CDR3: CASSSERRTSGRAGEQYF. CDR3 DNA sequence: TGTGCCAGCAGCTCCGAGAGGAGGACTAGCGGGAGGGCCGGCGAGCAGTACTTC.

The chain couples TRBV21-1 to TRBJ1-2; TRBD1 is the table's D call and was not checked against the DNA. TRBV21-1 is described as a pseudogene. The CDR3 is made up of 15 amino acids. CDR3 residues: CASSKSRDRESGYTF. DNA of the CDR3: TGTGCCAGCAGCAAATCGCGGGACAGGGAAAGTGGCTACACCTTC.

The chain links TRBV6-2 or TRBV6-3 to TRBJ1-5; TRBD1 is a possible D gene (6 bases). Per the germline V gene, CDR1 is MNHEY and CDR2 is SVGEGT. Trimming pared 5 bases from V and 7 bases from J, leaving 12 bases between. This CDR3 is built from 13 residues. CDR3 bases: TGTGCCAGCAGTCCAGGGGAGAGACAGCCCCAGCATTTT. Amino acid sequence: CASSPGERQPQHF.

V is TRBV13 and J is TRBJ2-2; D remains ambiguous. Germline V gene sequence: CDR1 PRHDT, CDR2 FYEKMQ (reference sequence). Trimming took 5 bases from V and 6 from J, leaving 10 bases between them. The CDR3 is 13 residues long. CDR3 protein: CASSTSSPGELFF. CDR3 sequence (DNA): TGTGCCAGCAGCACTTCATCCCCCGGGGAGCTGTTTTTT.